Shown below are 4 T cell receptor beta chains from a single sample sequenced in a study of T cell responses to AZD1222 COVID-19 vaccine. Generated by immunoSEQ multiplex PCR, the TCRdb table keeps only in-frame clones and is missing some. The sample yields roughly 100,000 clones, less than 95% seen once. The sequencing here drew on peripheral blood, taken 28 days after the second AZD1222 dose. Receptors were obtained from an adult who received the AZD1222 COVID-19 vaccine.

This clone was detected a few times. The rearrangement links TRBV4-3 to TRBJ2-2, with TRBD1 matching over 7 bases. The CDR3 is 18 residues long. The trim removed 4 bases at V and 3 bases at J, leaving 14 bases unmatched. The germline V gene has CDR1 LGHNA and CDR2 YSLEER. The CDR3 coding sequence is TGCGCCAGCAGCCTTCTCCCCCAGGGGGTGGGAGACACCGGGGAGCTGTTTTTT. Protein sequence: CASSLLPQGVGDTGELFF.

The chain links TRBV6-1 to TRBJ2-3; D remains ambiguous. V was shortened by 1 base and J by 5 bases, with 1 base between the two germline ends. Germline lookup yields CDR1 MNHNS and CDR2 SASEGT. This CDR3 is 11 amino acids long. CDR3 nucleotides: TGTGCCAGCAGTGAAGGAGATACGCAGTATTTT. Its protein product is CASSEGDTQYF.

The rearrangement uses TRBV6-5 and TRBJ1-3; D gene unclear. Germline V lookup: CDR1 MNHEY, CDR2 SVGAGI. This CDR3 contains 15 residues. The V end was cut by 6 bases, the J end by 0 bases, with 12 bases between. CDR3 amino acids: CASSPTYFSGNTIYF. The CDR3 DNA sequence: TGTGCCAGCAGCCCGACCTACTTCTCTGGAAACACCATATATTTT.

V is TRBV30 and J is TRBJ1-5; D gene unclear. With 2 bases removed from V and 2 bases from J, the gap between germline ends came to 7 bases. The CDR3 is 13 residues long. The germline V gene encodes CDR1 GTSNPN and CDR2 SVGIG (reference sequence). CDR3 sequence: CAWSRAGNQPQHF. In nucleotides, the CDR3 is TGTGCCTGGAGTCGGGCTGGCAATCAGCCCCAGCATTTT.